These 16 T cell receptor beta chains were all obtained from the same sample, sequenced in a study of CD8+CD57+ T cells in acquired aplastic anemia. Those patients picked for sequencing had displayed CD8+CD57+ cell expansion on flow cytometry. The study profiled TCR beta VDJ and CDR3 using genomic DNA as template. TCRdb redid the calling of the reads with MiXCR, one entry per CDR3 protein. Counted here are hundreds of thousands of distinct CDR3 sequences, around 30% occurring once; the ten biggest clones make up 0.75% to 0.95%. Source material: sorted CD4+, CD8+, or CD8+CD57+ T cells (not recorded which) from PBMCs. Source of these receptors: a human donor with aplastic anemia.

The J gene is TRBJ2-7, the V gene TRBV30; no definite D call. Germline V gene lookup returns CDR1 GTSNPN and CDR2 SVGIG (reference sequence). With 5 bases removed from V and 6 bases from J, the gap between germline ends came to 11 bases. The CDR3 extends over 11 amino acids. The CDR3 loop reads CAWESRSEQYF. The CDR3 DNA follows: TGTGCCTGGGAGAGTCGGAGCGAGCAGTACTTC.

This clonotype was counted ten times or more. The CDR3 nucleotides are TGCGCCAGCAGCCAAGAAAGAAGTAGGGAAAAACTGTTTTTT. This translates into CASSQERSREKLFF. The J gene is TRBJ1-4, the V gene TRBV4-3; D gene ambiguous. Germline-derived CDR1 and CDR2 are LGHNA and YSLEER. V was clipped by 0 bases and J by 8 bases, with 10 bases between them. The CDR3 loop spans 14 amino acids.

This CDR3 reads CAYSGTDFSGNTIYF. The CDR3 bases are TGTGCCTATTCCGGGACAGACTTTTCCGGAAACACCATATATTTT. V and J are TRBV30 and TRBJ1-3; 7 positions match TRBD1. The germline CDR1 and CDR2 sequences are GTSNPN and SVGIG (reference sequence). The CDR3 is made up of 15 amino acids. J gave up 4 bases and V 7 bases, and 13 bases lay outside the gene matches.

The rearrangement joins TRBV6-5 to TRBJ2-7; the D gene is possibly TRBD2 (6 bases). The CDR3 runs to 14 residues. Germline CDR1 reads MNHEY; CDR2 reads SVGAGI. The V end lost 2 bases, the J end lost 3 bases, and 11 bases lay between the germline ends. CDR3 sequence (DNA): TGTGCCAGCAGTTACAGGGACTTTTTCTACGAGCAGTACTTC. This translates into CASSYRDFFYEQYF.

This chain connects TRBV18 to TRBJ1-2, with D possibly being TRBD1 (5 bases). There are 13 residues in the CDR3. Looked up from germline, CDR1 is KGHSH and CDR2 is LQKENI. The V end was cut by 2 bases, the J end by 8 bases, with 12 bases between. The CDR3 DNA reads as TGTGCCAGCTCACCAGGCAGGGACGGCGGCTACACCTTC. Its translation: CASSPGRDGGYTF.

This clonotype was found a few times. The gene calls are TRBV19 and TRBJ1-6; the match to TRBD1 covers 10 bases. V lost 7 bases and J lost 10; bases outside the gene matches: 10. CDR1 is LNHDA, CDR2 SQIVND, per germline (reference sequence). CDR3 size: 15 residues. DNA for the CDR3: TGTGCCAGTATTGACCCGGGACAGGGGAGCTCACCCCTCCACTTT. Protein: CASIDPGQGSSPLHF.

The chain carries TRBV25-1 and TRBJ2-7, with TRBD2 matching over 7 bases. V trimming: 4 bases; J trimming: 5 bases; junction bases outside the gene matches: 8. There are 14 residues in the CDR3. Looked up from germline, CDR1 is MGHDK and CDR2 is SYGVNS. The CDR3 spells CASSGAGSLDEQYF. CDR3 bases: TGTGCCAGCAGTGGAGCGGGGAGTCTCGACGAGCAGTACTTC.

Comment on this clonotype: Since a much larger clone is just one base distant, this may be a read error. This rearrangement joins TRBV5-1 to TRBJ1-5; D is undetermined. Germline assignment: CDR1 SGHRS and CDR2 YFSETQ. V lost 0 bases and J 5 bases, leaving 12 bases between the germline ends. The CDR3 runs to 15 residues. The CDR3 nucleotides read TGCGCCAGCAGCTTGGCCGAGAAGGGAGATCAGCCCCAGCATTTT. Translated, it gives CASSLAEKGDQPQHF.

On this clonotype itself: This sequence may be a read error, since a much larger clone differs from it by one base. The chain is built from TRBV6-5 and TRBJ1-6; 7 bases fit TRBD1. CDR3 length: 14 residues. Looked up from germline, CDR1 is MNHEY and CDR2 is SVGAGI. V gave up 4 bases and J gave up 13 bases; unmatched junction bases: 10. The CDR3 nucleotides are TGTGCCAGCAGTTGGAGACAGGGAGAAGCGCCCCTCCACTTT. The encoded protein is CASSWRQGEAPLHF.

The chain has TRBV10-3 and TRBJ1-2; 7 positions agree with TRBD1. This CDR3 spans 14 amino acids. Germline CDR1 and CDR2: ENHRY and SYGVKD. V lost 0 bases to trimming and J lost 4 bases; unmatched junction nucleotides: 2. In DNA form, the CDR3 reads TGTGCCATCAGTGAGTCGGGGACAGCCTATGGCTACACCTTC. This codes for CAISESGTAYGYTF.

This chain links TRBV2 with TRBJ2-7; tentatively, D is TRBD2 (6 bases). V lost 5 bases and J 1 base, leaving 15 bases between the germline ends. The V gene's germline CDR1 is SNHLY and CDR2 FYNNEI. This CDR3 region has 15 residues. This CDR3 reads CASSRTTSGSYEQYF. DNA of the CDR3: TGTGCCAGCAGTCGGACGACTAGTGGGTCCTACGAGCAGTACTTC.

This chain joins TRBV10-3 and TRBJ2-7; D is ambiguous. CDR1 and CDR2 from the germline V gene are ENHRY and SYGVKD. This CDR3 has 12 residues. Trimming took off 10 bases at V and 4 bases at J, with 14 bases between the two ends. The CDR3 DNA sequence: TGTGCCAGCACCCCTATGGGGTACGAGCAGTACTTC. Translating gives CASTPMGYEQYF.

This clonotype showed up just a few times. The chain links TRBV12-3 or TRBV12-4 to TRBJ1-2; 10 bases map to TRBD1. Trimming removed 3 bases from V and 4 bases from J; junction bases left unmatched: 5. The CDR3 length is 15 residues. The chain's CDR3 is CASSFPDRGSYGYTF. CDR3 coding DNA: TGTGCCAGCAGTTTCCCGGACAGGGGGTCCTATGGCTACACCTTC.

This clonotype was detected ten times or more. The CDR3 sequence is CASSTYRDRGGEQYF. The CDR3 region has the DNA TGTGCCAGTAGTACGTACCGGGACAGGGGAGGCGAGCAGTACTTC. This chain connects TRBV19 to TRBJ2-7; 10 positions agree with TRBD1. J was trimmed by 6 bases and V by 4 bases; bases with no gene match: 9. The CDR3 has 15 residues. Germline CDR1 reads LNHDA; CDR2 reads SQIVND (reference sequence).

This clonotype was counted ten times or more. This chain uses TRBV20-1 with TRBJ1-2; 7 bases match TRBD1. The CDR3 has 15 amino acids. Germline V gene lookup returns CDR1 DFQATT and CDR2 SNEGSKA (reference sequence). V lost 8 bases and J lost 3; bases outside the gene matches: 15. In DNA, the CDR3 is TGCAGTACTCCTTCAGGGGGGCGTACCGACTATGGCTACACCTTC. Translation: CSTPSGGRTDYGYTF.

V is TRBV4-2 and J is TRBJ2-3; 7 bases line up with TRBD2. Germline-derived CDR1 and CDR2 are LGHNA and YNFKEQ. V gave up 0 bases and J gave up 5 bases; unmatched junction bases: 8. This CDR3 comprises 16 residues. CDR3 DNA sequence: TGTGCCAGCAGCCAAGAGCTAGCGGAGGCCATAGATACGCAGTATTTT. Translating gives CASSQELAEAIDTQYF.